These 6 T cell receptor beta chains were all obtained from the same sample, sequenced in a study of T-cell reconstitution after alpha-beta-depleted transplantation in children. For TCRbeta, the library was prepared with unique molecular identifiers. TCRdb fed the PCR reads into MiXCR, producing one record per CDR3 protein. The sample has around 140,000 distinct CDR3 sequences, roughly 9% seen once. The source was PBMCs, mostly from graft donor cells, collected 180 days after TCRalphabeta/CD19-depleted stem cell transplant. Every receptor here comes from a female patient aged 2 to 10 who had a stem cell transplant for congenital amegakaryocytic thrombocytopenia, so the T cells may come from the graft donor.

This clonotype showed up many times. The rearrangement uses TRBV6-2 or TRBV6-3 and TRBJ1-1; D call uncertain. V lost 6 bases to trimming and J lost 4 bases, with 12 bases between them. Germline CDR1 and CDR2: MNHEY and SVGEGT. There are 13 residues in the CDR3. The CDR3 DNA reads as TGTGCCAGCAGCCCTCGGTTGAGCACTGAAGCTTTCTTT. This translates into CASSPRLSTEAFF.

This chain uses TRBV20-1 with TRBJ2-5, with D maybe TRBD2 (5 bases). V was clipped by 2 bases and J by 5 bases, with 12 bases between them. The CDR3 covers 13 residues. Germline V lookup: CDR1 DFQATT, CDR2 SNEGSKA (reference sequence). The CDR3 nucleotides are TGCAGTGCTAGAACTCGAGGGTTTGAGACCCAGTACTTC. This encodes CSARTRGFETQYF.

The chain employs TRBV3-1 and TRBJ2-1; 10 bases are a match to TRBD2. Per germline, CDR1 LGHDT and CDR2 YNNKEL (reference sequence). The CDR3 runs to 17 residues. V shed 1 base, J shed 7 bases, and the junction held 10 bases outside the gene matches. The chain's CDR3 is CASSQGPSGGAGNEQFF. The DNA for the CDR3 is TGTGCCAGCAGCCAAGGTCCCAGCGGGGGGGCTGGGAATGAGCAGTTCTTC.

This clonotype was counted between two and nine times. V usage is TRBV20-1 and J usage is TRBJ1-2, with 7 positions matching TRBD1. V lost 3 bases to trimming and J lost 2 bases; unmatched junction nucleotides: 6. Per the germline V gene, CDR1 is DFQATT and CDR2 is SNEGSKA (reference sequence). The CDR3 length is 14 residues. CDR3 DNA sequence: TGCAGTGCTAGGATCGGGACAGCCAACTATGGCTACACCTTC. Translating it yields CSARIGTANYGYTF.

The sample holds many counts of this clonotype. The chain uses TRBV7-8 and TRBJ1-2; TRBD1 aligns across 8 bases. Germline CDR1 reads SGHVS; CDR2 reads FQNEAQ. V dropped 3 bases and J dropped 4; count of bases not matched to a gene: 4. The CDR3 runs to 14 residues. CDR3 amino acids: CASSFSGTGYGYTF. The CDR3 nucleotides are TGTGCCAGCAGCTTCTCTGGGACAGGCTATGGCTACACCTTC. The whole variable domain, filled in from reference TRBV7-8 and TRBJ1-2, reads GAGVSQSPRYKVAKRGQDVALRCDPISGHVSLFWYQQALGQGPEFLTYFQNEAQLDKSGLPSDRFFAERPEGSVSTLKIQRTQQEDSAVYLCASSFSGTGYGYTFGSGTRLTVV.

This clonotype was recorded many times. The chain recombines TRBV3-1 with TRBJ2-1; D possibly corresponds to TRBD1 (6 bases). Germline V gene sequence: CDR1 LGHDT, CDR2 YNNKEL (reference sequence). The CDR3 extends over 14 amino acids. V was clipped by 4 bases and J by 10 bases, with 17 bases between them. The chain's CDR3 is CASSLNTGTGEQFF. The CDR3 DNA reads TGTGCCAGCAGCCTCAATACAGGGACCGGAGAGCAGTTCTTC.